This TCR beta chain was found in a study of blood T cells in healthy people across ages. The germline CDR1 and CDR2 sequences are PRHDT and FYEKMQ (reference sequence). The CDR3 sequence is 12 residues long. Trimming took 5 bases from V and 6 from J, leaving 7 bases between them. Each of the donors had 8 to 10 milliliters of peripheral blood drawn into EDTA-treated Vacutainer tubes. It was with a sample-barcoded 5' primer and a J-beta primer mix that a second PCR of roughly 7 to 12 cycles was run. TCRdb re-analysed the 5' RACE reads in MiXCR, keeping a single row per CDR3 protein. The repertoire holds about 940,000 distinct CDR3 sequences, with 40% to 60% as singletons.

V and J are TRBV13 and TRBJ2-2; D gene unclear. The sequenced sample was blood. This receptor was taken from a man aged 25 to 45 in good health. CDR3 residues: CASSPTPGELFF. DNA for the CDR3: TGTGCCAGCAGCCCAACCCCCGGGGAGCTGTTTTTT.